The next 19 T cell receptor beta chains were all read from a single sample in a study of blood T cell repertoires in COVID-19. TCRdb keeps only in-frame clones here, not all; method: immunoSEQ multiplex PCR. The sample holds about 88,000 clones; about 88% are singletons and the top ten take roughly 3%. Sample: peripheral blood. Receptor source: a woman older than 75 with acute or convalescent COVID-19.

This sequence joins TRBV5-1 and TRBJ1-1; a possible D gene is TRBD1 (5 bases). Germline V gene lookup returns CDR1 SGHRS and CDR2 YFSETQ. V was pared by 2 bases and J by 1 base, with 12 bases between. The CDR3 runs 15 residues. The CDR3 nucleotides read TGCGCCAGCAGCTTATCAGGGCCGAAGAACACTGAAGCTTTCTTT. Protein sequence: CASSLSGPKNTEAFF.

In this sample, this clone turned up a few times. The chain combines TRBV4-1 with TRBJ1-1, with D perhaps TRBD1 (6 bases). CDR3 length: 16 amino acids. Germline V gene sequence: CDR1 MGHRA, CDR2 YSYEKL. The ends were cut back, 6 bases at V and 1 base at J, with 18 bases in the middle. The CDR3: CASSFGPGTSNTEAFF. CDR3 bases: TGCGCCAGCAGTTTTGGTCCCGGGACATCGAACACTGAAGCTTTCTTT.

The chain has TRBV24-1 and TRBJ2-2; TRBD2 matches at 8 bases. The germline gives CDR1 KGHDR, CDR2 SFDVKD. The CDR3 has 14 amino acids. The J segment lost 7 bases and the V segment lost 5 bases, leaving 5 bases of the junction unmatched. As DNA, the CDR3 is TGTGCCACCAGTGGGACTAGCATCCTCGGGGAGCTGTTTTTT. This encodes CATSGTSILGELFF.

The chain combines TRBV5-4 with TRBJ1-5; D is undetermined. CDR1 SGHNT and CDR2 YYREEE come from the germline V gene (reference sequence). The CDR3 runs to 12 residues. Trimming pared 0 bases from V and 7 bases from J, leaving 5 bases between. CDR3 bases: TGTGCCAGCAGCTTGGACAACCAGCCCCAGCATTTT. It specifies CASSLDNQPQHF.

The chain couples TRBV15 to TRBJ1-1; D gene ambiguous. The CDR3 covers 14 residues. Per germline, CDR1 LNHNV and CDR2 YYDKDF (reference sequence). The V gene lost 0 bases and the J gene lost 5 bases, with 10 bases spanning the gap. The CDR3 DNA follows: TGTGCCACCAGCAGAGACCCAGGTGGAACTGAAGCTTTCTTT. Encoded protein: CATSRDPGGTEAFF.

The V gene is TRBV7-8, the J gene TRBJ2-5, with TRBD2 matching 9 bases. The germline CDR1 and CDR2 sequences are SGHVS and FQNEAQ. V shed 1 base, J shed 6 bases, and the junction held 3 bases outside the gene matches. CDR3 size: 14 residues. The DNA of the CDR3 is TGTGCCAGCAGCTTAGTGCTAGCGGGGCAGACCCAGTACTTC. This gives the protein CASSLVLAGQTQYF.

This chain links TRBV4-1 with TRBJ2-6; D perhaps matches TRBD2 (5 bases). Germline V lookup: CDR1 MGHRA, CDR2 YSYEKL. The V and J ends lost 1 base and 2 bases respectively, with 9 bases between them. The CDR3 sequence is 16 residues long. CDR3 sequence (DNA): TGCGCCAGCAGCCAAGTTTCGGGAACTGGGGCCAACGTCCTGACTTTC. It codes for CASSQVSGTGANVLTF.

The chain employs TRBV12-3 or TRBV12-4 and TRBJ2-5; D not certain. Trimming shortened V by 3 bases and J by 5 bases, and 4 bases separated the two germline ends. The CDR3 runs to 11 residues. CDR3 region: CASSFGETQYF. The CDR3 DNA reads TGTGCCAGCAGTTTCGGTGAGACCCAGTACTTC.

The V call is TRBV6-5, the J call TRBJ2-7; D not resolved. Trimming removed 6 bases at V and 3 bases at J, with 6 bases between. Germline V gives CDR1 MNHEY, CDR2 SVGAGI. The CDR3 spans 11 residues. The CDR3 loop reads CASRNIYEQYF. The DNA for the CDR3 is TGTGCCAGCAGAAACATCTACGAGCAGTACTTC.

This sequence joins TRBV4-3 and TRBJ1-2; D is ambiguous. V shed 0 bases and J shed 6 bases, with 14 bases lying between them. From germline, CDR1 is LGHNA and CDR2 YSLEER. The CDR3 has 15 amino acids. The CDR3 loop reads CASSQDPRLRDGYTF. The CDR3 coding sequence is TGCGCCAGCAGCCAAGATCCTAGGTTGAGGGATGGCTACACCTTC.

The gene calls are TRBV5-4 and TRBJ2-3; possible D gene TRBD1, 6 bases. The CDR3 runs 14 residues. The V end lost 4 bases, the J end lost 6 bases, and 15 bases lay between the germline ends. Germline V gives CDR1 SGHNT, CDR2 YYREEE (reference sequence). The CDR3 reads CASSEDSLADTQYF. CDR3 DNA: TGTGCCAGCAGCGAGGACAGCTTGGCCGATACGCAGTATTTT.

The CDR3 protein is CASSPDPRGTTEAFF. The CDR3 DNA is TGTGCCAGCTCACCGGACCCCAGGGGCACGACTGAAGCTTTCTTT. This chain connects TRBV18 to TRBJ1-1; possible D gene TRBD1, 6 bases. The CDR3 sequence is 15 residues long. Trimming removed 3 bases at V and 5 bases at J, with 16 bases between. Germline CDR1 and CDR2: KGHSH and LQKENI.

This clone has a single count. The chain recombines TRBV6-5 with TRBJ1-2, with D maybe TRBD1 (5 bases). Germline-derived CDR1 and CDR2 are MNHEY and SVGAGI. V was cut by 5 bases and J by 5 bases, with 18 bases left in between. This CDR3 is 15 amino acids long. In nucleotides, the CDR3 is TGTGCCAGCAGTAACACCGTGGGGGGGGGATATGGCTACACCTTC. Amino acids: CASSNTVGGGYGYTF.

The chain is built from TRBV18 and TRBJ2-7; TRBD1 agrees at 7 bases. Germline lookup yields CDR1 KGHSH and CDR2 LQKENI. The CDR3 runs to 15 residues. V lost 4 bases, J lost 5 bases, and 11 bases stayed unmatched. The CDR3: CASSRGQPPGNEQYF. DNA for the CDR3: TGTGCCAGCTCACGGGGACAGCCCCCAGGCAACGAGCAGTACTTC.

CDR3 region: CATSTGGGDRGIQYF. CDR3 bases: TGTGCCACCAGCACCGGCGGGGGGGACAGGGGGATTCAGTACTTC. V gene TRBV15 combines with J gene TRBJ2-4, with 11 bases aligning to TRBD1. This CDR3 is built from 15 residues. CDR1 LNHNV and CDR2 YYDKDF come from the germline V gene (reference sequence). V lost 4 bases and J lost 10; bases outside the gene matches: 9.

The chain combines TRBV6-5 with TRBJ2-7; 10 bases line up with TRBD1. This CDR3 has 14 residues. After removal of 6 bases from V and 6 bases from J, the junction contained 8 bases not matched to a gene. CDR1 and CDR2 from the germline V gene are MNHEY and SVGAGI. This chain's CDR3 is CASSPVGTGAEQYF. The CDR3 nucleotides read TGTGCCAGCAGCCCCGTCGGGACAGGGGCCGAGCAGTACTTC.

The chain employs TRBV5-4 and TRBJ1-5, with unresolved D. Germline assignment: CDR1 SGHNT and CDR2 YYREEE (reference sequence). The CDR3 is made up of 13 amino acids. V was trimmed by 3 bases and J by 5 bases, leaving 9 bases between them. CDR3 nucleotide sequence: TGTGCCAGCAGCTCCAACGCGGATCAGCCCCAGCATTTT. Protein sequence: CASSSNADQPQHF.

This clone was picked up a small number of times. The V and J genes are TRBV6-5 and TRBJ2-5; tentative D call: TRBD1 (6 bases). CDR1 MNHEY and CDR2 SVGAGI come from the germline V gene. Trimming took 2 bases from V and 6 from J, leaving 16 bases between them. This CDR3 region has 15 residues. The CDR3 here is CASSYSRGDQQTQYF. CDR3 DNA sequence: TGTGCCAGCAGTTACAGCAGGGGTGATCAACAGACCCAGTACTTC.

This chain links TRBV7-3 with TRBJ1-1, with 9 bases lining up with TRBD1. This CDR3 has 15 amino acids. The V gene's germline CDR1 is SGHTA and CDR2 FQGTGA. J lost 5 bases, V lost 2 bases, and 6 bases had no gene match. For the CDR3, the DNA is TGTGCCAGCAGCTTAGCCGGGACAGGGTCGACTGAAGCTTTCTTT. Encoded protein: CASSLAGTGSTEAFF.